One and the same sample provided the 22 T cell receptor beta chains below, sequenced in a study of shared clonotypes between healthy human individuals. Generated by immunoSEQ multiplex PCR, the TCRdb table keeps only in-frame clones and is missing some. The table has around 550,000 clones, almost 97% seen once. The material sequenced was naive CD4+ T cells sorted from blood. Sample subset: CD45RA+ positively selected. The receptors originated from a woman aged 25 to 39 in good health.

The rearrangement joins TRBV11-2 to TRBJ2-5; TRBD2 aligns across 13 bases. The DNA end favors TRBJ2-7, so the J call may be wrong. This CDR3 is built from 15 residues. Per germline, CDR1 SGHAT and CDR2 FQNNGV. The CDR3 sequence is CASSLTSGRSYEQYF. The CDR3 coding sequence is TGTGCCAGCAGCTTGACTAGCGGGAGGTCCTACGAGCAGTACTTC.

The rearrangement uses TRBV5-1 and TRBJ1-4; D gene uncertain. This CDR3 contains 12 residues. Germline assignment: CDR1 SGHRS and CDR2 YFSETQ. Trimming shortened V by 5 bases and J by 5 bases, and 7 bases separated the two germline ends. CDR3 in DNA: TGCGCCAGCAGTGAAGGGAATGAAAAACTGTTTTTT. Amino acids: CASSEGNEKLFF.

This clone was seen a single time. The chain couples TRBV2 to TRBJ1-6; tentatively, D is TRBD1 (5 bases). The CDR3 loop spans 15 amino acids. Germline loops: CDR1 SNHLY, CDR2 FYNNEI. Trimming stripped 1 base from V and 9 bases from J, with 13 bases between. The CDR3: CASSEEAPRGSPLHF. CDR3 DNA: TGTGCCAGCAGTGAAGAGGCACCGAGGGGTTCACCCCTCCACTTT.

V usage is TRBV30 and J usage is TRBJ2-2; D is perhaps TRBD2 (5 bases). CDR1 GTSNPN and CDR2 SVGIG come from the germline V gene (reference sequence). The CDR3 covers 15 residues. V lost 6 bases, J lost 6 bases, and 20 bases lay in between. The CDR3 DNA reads TGTGCCTGTCGGGGTGGTTTAACGCCCGCCGGGGAGCTGTTTTTT. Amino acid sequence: CACRGGLTPAGELFF.

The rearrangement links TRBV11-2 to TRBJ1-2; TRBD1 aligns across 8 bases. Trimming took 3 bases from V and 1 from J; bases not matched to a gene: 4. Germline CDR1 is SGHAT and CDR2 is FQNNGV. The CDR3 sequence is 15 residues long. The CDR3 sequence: CASSFPGQGNYGYTF. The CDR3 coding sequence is TGTGCCAGCAGCTTTCCCGGACAGGGTAACTATGGCTACACCTTC.

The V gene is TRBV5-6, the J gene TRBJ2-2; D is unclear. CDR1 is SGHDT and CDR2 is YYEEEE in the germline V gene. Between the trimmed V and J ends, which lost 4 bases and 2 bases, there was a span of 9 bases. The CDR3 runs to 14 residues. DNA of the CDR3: TGTGCCAGCAGCCGACCGGCCAACACCGGGGAGCTGTTTTTT. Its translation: CASSRPANTGELFF. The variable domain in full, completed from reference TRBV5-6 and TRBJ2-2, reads DAGVTQSPTHLIKTRGQQVTLRCSPKSGHDTVSWYQQALGQGPQFIFQYYEEEERQRGNFPDRFSGHQFPNYSSELNVNALLLGDSALYLCASSRPANTGELFFGEGSRLTVL.

The CDR3 nucleotides are TGCGCCAGCAGTCTAGACCTCTCTGGGGCCAACGTCCTGACTTTC. Its translation: CASSLDLSGANVLTF. This chain connects TRBV5-1 to TRBJ2-6; D remains ambiguous. This CDR3 spans 15 amino acids. The V end lost 5 bases, the J end lost 0 bases, and 9 bases lay between the germline ends. Germline V CDR1 and CDR2: SGHRS, YFSETQ.

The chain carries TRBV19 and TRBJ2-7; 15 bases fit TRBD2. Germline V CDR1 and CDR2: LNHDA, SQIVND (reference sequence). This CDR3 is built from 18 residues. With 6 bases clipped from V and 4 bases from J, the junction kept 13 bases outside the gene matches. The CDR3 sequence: CASSPGLAGGSEKYEQYF. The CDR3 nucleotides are TGTGCCAGTAGCCCCGGACTAGCGGGGGGGAGTGAGAAGTACGAGCAGTACTTC.

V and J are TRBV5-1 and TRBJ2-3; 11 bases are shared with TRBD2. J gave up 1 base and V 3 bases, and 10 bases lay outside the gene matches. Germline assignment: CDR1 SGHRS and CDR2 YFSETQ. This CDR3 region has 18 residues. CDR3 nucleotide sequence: TGCGCCAGCAGCTGGGGACTAGCGGATTCCTTAGGCACAGATACGCAGTATTTT. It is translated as CASSWGLADSLGTDTQYF.

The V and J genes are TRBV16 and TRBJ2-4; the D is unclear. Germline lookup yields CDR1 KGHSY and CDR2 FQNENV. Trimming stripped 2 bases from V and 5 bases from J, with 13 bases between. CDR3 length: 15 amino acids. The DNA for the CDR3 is TGTGCCAGCAGCCAAGGCCGGACCACTGAAAACATTCAGTACTTC. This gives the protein CASSQGRTTENIQYF.

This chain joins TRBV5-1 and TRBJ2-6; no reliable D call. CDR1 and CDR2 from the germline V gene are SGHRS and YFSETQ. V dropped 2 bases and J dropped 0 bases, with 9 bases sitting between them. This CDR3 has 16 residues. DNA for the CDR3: TGCGCCAGCAGCTTTGCAGTGGGCTCTGGGGCCAACGTCCTGACTTTC. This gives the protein CASSFAVGSGANVLTF.

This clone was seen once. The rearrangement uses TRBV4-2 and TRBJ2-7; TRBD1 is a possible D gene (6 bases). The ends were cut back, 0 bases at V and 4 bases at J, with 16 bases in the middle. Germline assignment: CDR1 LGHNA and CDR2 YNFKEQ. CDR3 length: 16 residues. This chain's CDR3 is CASSQERGGNRYEQYF. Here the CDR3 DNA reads TGTGCCAGCAGCCAAGAACGAGGGGGAAATCGGTACGAGCAGTACTTC.

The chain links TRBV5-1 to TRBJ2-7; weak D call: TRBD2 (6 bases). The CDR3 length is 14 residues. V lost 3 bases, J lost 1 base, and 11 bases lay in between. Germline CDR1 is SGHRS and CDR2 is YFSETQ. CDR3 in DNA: TGCGCCAGCAGCTCCAGCCTAGCGTCCTACGAGCAGTACTTC. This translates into CASSSSLASYEQYF.

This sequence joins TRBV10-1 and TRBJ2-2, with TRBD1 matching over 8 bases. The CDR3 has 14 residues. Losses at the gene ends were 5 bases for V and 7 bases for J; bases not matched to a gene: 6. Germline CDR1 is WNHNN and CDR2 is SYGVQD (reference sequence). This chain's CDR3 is CASSFQGAHGELFF. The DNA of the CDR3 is TGCGCCAGCAGTTTCCAGGGGGCTCACGGGGAGCTGTTTTTT.

The CDR3 DNA is TGTGCCAGCAGCAAAGGACTAGCGGCCTACGAGCAGTACTTC. This gives the protein CASSKGLAAYEQYF. The V and J genes are TRBV21-1 and TRBJ2-7; TRBD2, the table's D call, was not compared with the DNA. TRBV21-1 is classified as a pseudogene. The CDR3 consists of 14 residues.

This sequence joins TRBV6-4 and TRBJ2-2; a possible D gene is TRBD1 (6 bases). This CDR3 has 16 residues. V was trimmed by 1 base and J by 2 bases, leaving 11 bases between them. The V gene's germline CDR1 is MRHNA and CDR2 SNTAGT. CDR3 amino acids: CASSDFTTGNTGELFF. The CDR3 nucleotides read TGTGCCAGCAGTGACTTTACGACAGGAAACACCGGGGAGCTGTTTTTT.

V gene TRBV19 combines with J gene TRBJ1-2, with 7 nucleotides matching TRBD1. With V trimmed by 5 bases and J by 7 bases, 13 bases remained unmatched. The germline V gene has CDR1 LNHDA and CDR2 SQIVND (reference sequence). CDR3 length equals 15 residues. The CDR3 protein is CASSGIGTAAGGYTF. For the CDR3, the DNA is TGTGCCAGTAGTGGAATCGGGACAGCCGCCGGTGGCTACACCTTC.

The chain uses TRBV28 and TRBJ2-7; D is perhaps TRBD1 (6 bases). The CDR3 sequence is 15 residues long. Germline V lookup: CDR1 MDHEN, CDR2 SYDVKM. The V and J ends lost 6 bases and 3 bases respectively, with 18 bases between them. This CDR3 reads CASRFHGQTFYEQYF. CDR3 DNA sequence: TGTGCCAGCAGATTCCACGGACAGACGTTCTACGAGCAGTACTTC.

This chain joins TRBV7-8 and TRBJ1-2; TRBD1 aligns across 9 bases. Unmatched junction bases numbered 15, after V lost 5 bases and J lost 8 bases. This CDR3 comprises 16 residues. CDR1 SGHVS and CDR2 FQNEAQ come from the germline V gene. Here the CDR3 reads CASSRDRVGLKGGYTF. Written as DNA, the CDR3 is TGTGCCAGCAGCCGGGACAGGGTTGGACTAAAAGGGGGCTACACCTTC.

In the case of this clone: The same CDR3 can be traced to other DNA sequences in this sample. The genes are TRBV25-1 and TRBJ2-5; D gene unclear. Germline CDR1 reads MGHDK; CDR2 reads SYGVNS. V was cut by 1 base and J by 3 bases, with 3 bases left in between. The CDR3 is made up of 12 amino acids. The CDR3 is CASSESEETQYF. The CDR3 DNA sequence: TGTGCCAGCAGTGAATCGGAAGAGACCCAGTACTTC.

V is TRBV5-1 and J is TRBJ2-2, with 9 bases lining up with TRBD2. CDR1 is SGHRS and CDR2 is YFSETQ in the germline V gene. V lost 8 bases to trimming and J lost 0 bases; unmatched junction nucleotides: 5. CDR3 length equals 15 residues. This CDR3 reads CASDLAGTNTGELFF. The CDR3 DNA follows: TGCGCCAGTGACCTAGCGGGAACGAACACCGGGGAGCTGTTTTTT.

The CDR3 sequence: CSIAHPGTGPYEQYF. In nucleotides, the CDR3 is TGCAGCATTGCACATCCCGGGACAGGGCCTTACGAGCAGTACTTC. The rearrangement joins TRBV29-1 to TRBJ2-7, with TRBD1 matching over 9 bases. This CDR3 has 15 residues. The germline CDR1 and CDR2 sequences are SQVTM and ANQGSEA. V dropped 8 bases and J dropped 4; count of bases not matched to a gene: 15.